The sequence of this T cell receptor beta chain was determined in a study of T cells in tuberculosis. Details on this clone: Its antigen is not known.

Study results and limitations: GMM-specific TCRs were nearer to active tuberculosis alpha repertoires, suggesting expansion.

The V gene's germline CDR1 is SGDLS and CDR2 YYNGEE. The CDR3 is 16 residues long. The V end lost 1 base, the J end lost 6 bases, and 18 bases lay between the germline ends. Profiled with immunoSEQ multiplex PCR; TCRdb holds only in-frame clones, not every one. The sample shows 5,000 to 6,500 clones, about 97% of them seen only once. As for time point: new active TB diagnosis, blood taken before or within 7 days of starting treatment. This sample comprised PBMCs, obtained at tuberculosis diagnosis. The sequence was collected from an adult with tuberculosis. The chain is built from TRBV9 and TRBJ2-3; D is ambiguous. CDR3 in amino acids: CASSVIGSISLDTQYF. The CDR3 DNA is TGTGCCAGCAGCGTAATCGGTAGTATTTCCTTGGATACGCAGTATTTT.